Listed here are 25 T cell receptor beta chains from one sample, sequenced in a study of T cell responses to AZD1222 COVID-19 vaccine. The method was immunoSEQ multiplex PCR; TCRdb's version includes in-frame clones alone and lacks a portion of them. Among about 160,000 clones listed, 92% were seen once. This specimen was peripheral blood, taken 28 days after the second AZD1222 dose. These receptors all come from an adult who received the AZD1222 COVID-19 vaccine.

The rearrangement links TRBV4-1 to TRBJ1-1; D uncertain. The germline CDR1 and CDR2 sequences are MGHRA and YSYEKL. V was shortened by 3 bases and J by 5 bases, with 10 bases between the two germline ends. The CDR3 loop spans 13 amino acids. The CDR3 loop reads CASSQRVQTEAFF. The CDR3 nucleotides read TGCGCCAGCAGCCAGAGAGTCCAGACTGAAGCTTTCTTT.

This clone appeared a few times. The chain carries TRBV6-6 and TRBJ1-6; the D is unclear. Trimming cost V 6 bases and J 7 bases, with 10 bases left between them. There are 13 residues in the CDR3. Looked up from germline, CDR1 is MNHNY and CDR2 is SVGAGI (reference sequence). CDR3: CASRDLRNSPLHF. The CDR3 nucleotides are TGTGCCAGCAGGGACCTCCGGAATTCACCCCTCCACTTT.

The genes are TRBV27 and TRBJ1-4; TRBD1 agrees at 7 bases. Germline lookup yields CDR1 MNHEY and CDR2 SMNVEV (reference sequence). This CDR3 comprises 15 residues. J gave up 5 bases and V 0 bases, and 3 bases lay outside the gene matches. Written as DNA, the CDR3 is TGTGCCAGCAGTTTATCAGAGGGGGCCAATGAAAAACTGTTTTTT. As protein: CASSLSEGANEKLFF.

The chain uses TRBV6-2 or TRBV6-3 and TRBJ1-5; D is uncertain. Germline V gene data show CDR1 as MNHEY and CDR2 as SVGEGT. V was clipped by 2 bases and J by 7 bases, with 6 bases between them. The CDR3 runs 12 residues. As DNA, the CDR3 is TGTGCCAGCAGTTACACTGGACAGCCCCAGCATTTT. This codes for CASSYTGQPQHF.

The chain employs TRBV2 and TRBJ1-1; D is undetermined. This CDR3 comprises 14 residues. V was pared by 4 bases and J by 8 bases, with 17 bases between. Germline V gene data show CDR1 as SNHLY and CDR2 as FYNNEI. The CDR3 DNA sequence: TGTGCCAGCAGTGCCTTTCGGGCGACATCCGAAGCTTTCTTT. Translation: CASSAFRATSEAFF.

The V and J genes are TRBV5-1 and TRBJ2-2; TRBD1 aligns across 8 bases. This CDR3 is built from 14 residues. Germline loops: CDR1 SGHRS, CDR2 YFSETQ. V gave up 4 bases and J gave up 3 bases; unmatched junction bases: 2. CDR3 region: CASSLTGDTGELFF. CDR3 sequence (DNA): TGCGCCAGCAGCCTGACAGGGGACACCGGGGAGCTGTTTTTT.

The chain couples TRBV10-3 to TRBJ2-7; 9 bases align to TRBD1. CDR1 is ENHRY, CDR2 SYGVKD, per germline. CDR3 length: 14 amino acids. V lost 2 bases to trimming and J lost 7 bases; unmatched junction nucleotides: 6. CDR3 region: CAISEDRGWWEQYF. The CDR3 DNA reads TGTGCCATCAGTGAGGACAGGGGGTGGTGGGAGCAGTACTTC.

This clone was recorded only once. The chain combines TRBV6-4 with TRBJ1-4; 9 bases match TRBD1. The ends lost 5 bases at V and 8 bases at J; junction bases unmatched: 6. Germline CDR1 is MRHNA and CDR2 is SNTAGT. The CDR3 extends over 14 amino acids. The CDR3 sequence is CASSPGTGNEKLFF. CDR3 coding DNA: TGTGCCAGCAGTCCCGGGACAGGGAACGAAAAACTGTTTTTT.

The gene calls are TRBV6-1 and TRBJ2-7, with D maybe TRBD2 (5 bases). CDR1 and CDR2 (germline): MNHNS, SASEGT. The V end lost 1 base, the J end lost 6 bases, and 10 bases lay between the germline ends. CDR3 length equals 13 residues. This chain's CDR3 is CASSEVRGPEQYF. DNA for the CDR3: TGTGCCAGCAGTGAAGTTAGAGGGCCCGAGCAGTACTTC.

The chain has TRBV7-9 and TRBJ1-6; TRBD1 aligns across 7 bases. The ends lost 5 bases at V and 6 bases at J; junction bases unmatched: 7. The CDR3 has 15 amino acids. Germline values: CDR1 SEHNR, CDR2 FQNEAQ (reference sequence). For the CDR3, the DNA is TGTGCCAGCAGCACCCTGACAGGGATTAATTCACCCCTCCACTTT. Encoded protein: CASSTLTGINSPLHF.

The rearrangement uses TRBV30 and TRBJ1-5; tentatively, D is TRBD1 (5 bases). This CDR3 region has 14 residues. Trimming removed 4 bases at V and 4 bases at J, with 14 bases between. The germline V gene has CDR1 GTSNPN and CDR2 SVGIG (reference sequence). The CDR3 is CAWNKAGRNQPQHF. The CDR3 region has the DNA TGTGCCTGGAATAAGGCAGGGAGGAATCAGCCCCAGCATTTT.

The rearrangement links TRBV4-1 to TRBJ2-7; TRBD2 aligns across 8 bases. V lost 5 bases to trimming and J lost 6 bases; unmatched junction nucleotides: 9. CDR1 and CDR2 from the germline V gene are MGHRA and YSYEKL. The CDR3 runs to 14 residues. The CDR3 sequence is CASSVGLAEAEQYF. The CDR3 nucleotides are TGCGCCAGCAGCGTCGGACTAGCAGAGGCCGAGCAGTACTTC.

The chain uses TRBV5-8 and TRBJ2-3; 9 positions agree with TRBD2. There are 17 residues in the CDR3. V was pared by 3 bases and J by 0 bases, with 8 bases of the junction left unmatched. From germline, CDR1 is SGHTS and CDR2 YDEGEE. CDR3 sequence (DNA): TGTGCCAGCAGCTGGGGTCGCGGGGGGGCTAGCACAGATACGCAGTATTTT. This sequence encodes CASSWGRGGASTDTQYF. The variable domain in full, completed from reference TRBV5-8 and TRBJ2-3, reads EAGVTQSPTHLIKTRGQQATLRCSPISGHTSVYWYQQALGLGLQFLLWYDEGEERNRGNFPPRFSGRQFPNYSSELNVNALELEDSALYLCASSWGRGGASTDTQYFGPGTRLTVL.

The table lists this clone with a count of one. V is TRBV27 and J is TRBJ1-1, with D unclear. CDR1 is MNHEY, CDR2 SMNVEV, per germline (reference sequence). V was shortened by 0 bases and J by 3 bases, with 8 bases between the two germline ends. The CDR3 has 14 residues. The CDR3 DNA follows: TGTGCCAGCAGTTTATCGGTAGCTGACACTGAAGCTTTCTTT. It specifies CASSLSVADTEAFF.

The CDR3: CASSFLRGGQFF. The CDR3 nucleotides are TGTGCCAGCAGCTTTCTCAGGGGTGGGCAGTTCTTC. V and J are TRBV7-9 and TRBJ2-1, with D possibly TRBD1 on 6 matching bases. Trimming stripped 3 bases from V and 12 bases from J, with 12 bases between. CDR1 is SEHNR and CDR2 is FQNEAQ in the germline V gene (reference sequence). The CDR3 consists of 12 residues.

About this clone itself: The junction departs from germline at one end; a sequencing error may be responsible. The CDR3 protein is CASSPPNGGYVYTF. The DNA for the CDR3 is TGTGCCAGCTCACCACCGAACGGGGGGTATGTCTACACCTTC. The J gene is TRBJ1-2, the V gene TRBV18; D is perhaps TRBD1 (5 bases). This CDR3 contains 14 residues. CDR1 is KGHSH, CDR2 LQKENI, per germline.

The J gene is TRBJ1-4, the V gene TRBV14, with D possibly matching TRBD1 (5 bases). V was pared by 4 bases and J by 3 bases, with 12 bases between. Germline V gene sequence: CDR1 SGHDN, CDR2 FVKESK. The CDR3 has 15 amino acids. The CDR3 coding sequence is TGTGCCAGCAGCCTGACGACAGCCTCTAATGAAAAACTGTTTTTT. Translating it yields CASSLTTASNEKLFF.

The CDR3 DNA sequence: TGTGCCAGCAAACAGGGACCCTCCTTTTATAGCAATCAGCCCCAGCATTTT. Translated: CASKQGPSFYSNQPQHF. The rearrangement uses TRBV28 and TRBJ1-5, with D possibly being TRBD1 (6 bases). Germline CDR1 and CDR2: MDHEN and SYDVKM. The CDR3 consists of 17 residues. The V end lost 7 bases, the J end lost 0 bases, and 19 bases lay between the germline ends.

V is TRBV7-9 and J is TRBJ1-3, with 7 bases aligning to TRBD1. The trim removed 6 bases at V and 0 bases at J, leaving 11 bases unmatched. Germline V CDR1 and CDR2: SEHNR, FQNEAQ (reference sequence). The CDR3 consists of 17 residues. CDR3 coding DNA: TGTGCCAGCAGGATCCCCGGGACAGCTCTCTCTGGAAACACCATATATTTT. This codes for CASRIPGTALSGNTIYF.

The chain employs TRBV6-5 and TRBJ2-5; 9 bases map to TRBD2. V was clipped by 8 bases and J by 1 base; unmatched bases: 5. Looked up from germline, CDR1 is MNHEY and CDR2 is SVGAGI. CDR3 length: 14 amino acids. The CDR3 DNA follows: TGTGCCAGCGGGCGGGGGGGCGCCCAAGAGACCCAGTACTTC. This translates into CASGRGGAQETQYF.

The V and J genes are TRBV7-2 and TRBJ1-4; tentatively, D is TRBD1 (5 bases). V was shortened by 5 bases and J by 8 bases, with 15 bases between the two germline ends. The CDR3 loop spans 14 amino acids. Looked up from germline, CDR1 is SGHTA and CDR2 is FQGNSA. The CDR3 region is CASSRQSGEEKLFF. CDR3 coding DNA: TGTGCCAGCAGCAGACAGTCGGGGGAGGAAAAACTGTTTTTT.

The chain links TRBV19 to TRBJ2-2; no firm D call. Trimming left V 9 bases short and J 1 base short, with 9 bases between. Germline V CDR1 and CDR2: LNHDA, SQIVND (reference sequence). CDR3 length: 13 residues. The CDR3 DNA is TGTGCCAGCCAGACAATGAACACCGGGGAGCTGTTTTTT. Residues: CASQTMNTGELFF. Filled out from reference TRBV19 and TRBJ2-2, the complete variable domain reads DGGITQSPKYLFRKEGQNVTLSCEQNLNHDAMYWYRQDPGQGLRLIYYSQIVNDFQKGDIAEGYSVSREKKESFPLTVTSAQKNPTAFYLCASQTMNTGELFFGEGSRLTVL.

On this clone itself: Different DNA sequences within this sample yield the same CDR3. The J gene is TRBJ1-6, the V gene TRBV4-1; no clear D. Trimming shortened V by 0 bases and J by 7 bases, and 4 bases separated the two germline ends. Looked up from germline, CDR1 is MGHRA and CDR2 is YSYEKL. CDR3 length: 13 amino acids. The CDR3 loop reads CASSQEGNSPLHF. Here the CDR3 DNA reads TGCGCCAGCAGCCAAGAGGGGAATTCACCCCTCCACTTT.

The CDR3, as DNA: TGTGCCAGCAGCTCACTTGGAAACACCATATATTTT. Its protein is CASSSLGNTIYF. The chain combines TRBV6-5 with TRBJ1-3, with no clear D. V shed 6 bases and J shed 3 bases, with 6 bases lying between them. This CDR3 is 12 amino acids long. Germline values: CDR1 MNHEY, CDR2 SVGAGI.

The chain uses TRBV5-1 and TRBJ1-2; 9 bases are shared with TRBD1. Unmatched junction bases numbered 5, after V lost 0 bases and J lost 5 bases. The germline V gene encodes CDR1 SGHRS and CDR2 YFSETQ. The CDR3 loop spans 15 amino acids. CDR3 in DNA: TGCGCCAGCAGCTTGGTCACAGGGGGCATATATGGCTACACCTTC. Translating it yields CASSLVTGGIYGYTF. Based on the CDR3 plus reference TRBV5-1 and TRBJ1-2, the full variable domain is KAGVTQTPRYLIKTRGQQVTLSCSPISGHRSVSWYQQTPGQGLQFLFEYFSETQRNKGNFPGRFSGRQFSNSRSEMNVSTLELGDSALYLCASSLVTGGIYGYTFGSGTRLTVV.